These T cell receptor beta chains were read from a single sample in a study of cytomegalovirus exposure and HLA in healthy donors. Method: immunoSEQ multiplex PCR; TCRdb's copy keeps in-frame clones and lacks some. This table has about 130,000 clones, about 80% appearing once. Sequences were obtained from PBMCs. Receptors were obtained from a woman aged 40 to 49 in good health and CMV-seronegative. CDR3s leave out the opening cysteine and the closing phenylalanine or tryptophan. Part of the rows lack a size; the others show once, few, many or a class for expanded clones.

ASSPGLAGGTDTQY	NA	TRBV18	TRBJ2-3
ASPSKGQETGELF	NA	TRBV28	TRBJ2-2
ASSSRDSGQY	NA	TRBV9	TRBJ2-7
ASSLQAGGPDEQF	NA	TRBV5-1	TRBJ2-1
ASSQDEGWAYEQY	NA	TRBV4-2	TRBJ2-7
ASSFEGNGYT	NA	TRBV5-1	TRBJ1-2
ATSRGGLAELPSTQY	NA	TRBV15	TRBJ2-3
ASSPLRGGTNEKLF	NA	TRBV18	TRBJ1-4
ASSDGECGYT	NA	TRBV2	TRBJ1-2
ASSQDIPGSTDTQY	NA	TRBV4-1	TRBJ2-3
ASSTWTGQERIYGYT	NA	TRBV2	TRBJ1-2
ASSPIRGFYNEQF	NA	TRBV11-2	TRBJ2-1
ASSLERHRAQETQY	NA	TRBV7-9	TRBJ2-5
ASRTRGETWETQY	few	TRBV28	TRBJ2-5
ASSYGTDTEAF	NA	TRBV6-6	TRBJ1-1
ASSLDVEETQY	NA	TRBV5-1	TRBJ2-5
ASRTGDYEQY	NA	TRBV6-6	TRBJ2-7
ASSVETSGGTQY	NA	TRBV9	TRBJ2-5
ASSGLTDTQY	NA	TRBV27	TRBJ2-3
ASSDGEFGYT	once	TRBV2	TRBJ1-2
ASSQAVSSGANVLT	few	TRBV4-2	TRBJ2-6
ATSRDRAGGLDEQY	NA	TRBV15	TRBJ2-7
ASSSLDMFETQY	NA	TRBV11-2	TRBJ2-5
ASSEGTRTGDTQY	NA	TRBV2	TRBJ2-3
ASSSGGLPSTDTQY	NA	TRBV5-1	TRBJ2-3
ASSLSGQGGYGYT	NA	TRBV5-1	TRBJ1-2
ASSLSWQGISNQPQH	NA	TRBV27	TRBJ1-5
AEGGSKTEAF	NA	TRBV6-6	TRBJ1-1
ASSLGRVKGNQPQH	NA	TRBV7-2	TRBJ1-5
ASSNRDTYTDTQY	NA	TRBV19	TRBJ2-3
SAAGSGWGYT	NA	TRBV29-1	TRBJ1-2
ASSLGDYREQF	NA	TRBV7-9	TRBJ2-1
SVEWGQTQY	NA	TRBV29-1	TRBJ2-5
ASSVGVAYGYT	NA	TRBV7-9	TRBJ1-2
ASSLDRGSDTQY	NA	TRBV4-2	TRBJ2-3
ATLAGGGYNEQF	NA	TRBV10-3	TRBJ2-1
ASAKLAEQF	NA	TRBV2	TRBJ2-1
ASSQDFLGAYEQY	NA	TRBV4-3	TRBJ2-7
AISESSLAGGPGQETQY	NA	TRBV10-3	TRBJ2-5
ASSFPPGEQY	NA	TRBV27	TRBJ2-5
ASSTPSGGTDTQY	NA	TRBV27	TRBJ2-3
ASSYTGGDYGYT	NA	TRBV7-9	TRBJ1-2
ASSQGEGGNQPQH	NA	TRBV4-2	TRBJ1-5
ASSSGTGELF	NA	TRBV6-4	TRBJ2-2
ASSQGATLYEQY	NA	TRBV5-1	TRBJ2-7
ASTQRGYYGYT	many	TRBV6-5	TRBJ1-2
ASSQDPHSSGANVLT	NA	TRBV4-3	TRBJ2-6
ASSILSGAEGETQY	NA	TRBV4-1	TRBJ2-5